The entry that follows covers one TCR beta chain sequence. One junction end disagrees with the germline gene, perhaps due to a read error. In germline, CDR1 is SGHAT, CDR2 FQNNGV. CDR3 length: 16 residues. TCR alpha and TCR beta cDNA libraries carrying sample barcodes and UMIs came from 5'RACE with constant-segment primers. In TCRdb, the 5' RACE reads were re-called with MiXCR into one record per CDR3 protein. The table records about 110,000 distinct CDR3 sequences, about 17% of them present only once. The sample belongs to a study of T-cell memory formation after mild COVID-19. Overall study context: Most TCR clusters belonged to a single donor.

The source of this sequence is an adult woman who had mild COVID-19 (a few samples of this study predate the infection). Cell type and time point are not known. V gene TRBV11-2 combines with J gene TRBJ2-3, with 10 bases lining up with TRBD2. The sequencing input was PBMCs or a T cell subset sorted from them (not recorded which). The CDR3 DNA sequence: TGTGCCAGCAGCATAGATACTAGCGGGGACACAGATACGCAGTATTTT. It is translated as CASSIDTSGDTDTQYF.